This record looks at one T cell receptor beta chain sequence and its context. This specimen belongs to a study of blood T cell repertoires in COVID-19. Turning to the study itself: Whether acute or convalescent, the COVID-19 samples came from the United States, Italy and Spain. In each case, the material was cDNA or gDNA derived from T cells, B-cell-depleted T cells, or PBMCs.

Germline CDR1 is SGHNT and CDR2 is YENEEA. This CDR3 is built from 18 residues. V shed 0 bases, J shed 9 bases, and the junction held 9 bases outside the gene matches. TCRdb's table, derived via immunoSEQ multiplex PCR, lists solely in-frame clones and lacks some. The profile shows about 150,000 clones, around 83% of them singletons. The source is a woman aged 45-59 years in a cohort sampled during active or convalescent COVID-19. This chain connects TRBV11-3 to TRBJ2-1; TRBD2 aligns across 15 bases. The sequenced sample was peripheral blood. CDR3 bases: TGTGCCAGCAGCTTAGACGGACTAGCGGGAGGGACCTTTATTGAGCAGTTCTTC. Translation: CASSLDGLAGGTFIEQFF.